This entry concerns a single T cell receptor (beta chain). The CDR3 has 14 residues. CDR1 and CDR2 (germline): SGHAT, FQNNGV. V lost 5 bases to trimming and J lost 5 bases; unmatched junction nucleotides: 5. These data come from a study of blood T cell repertoires in COVID-19. Study summary: The origin of the acute and convalescent COVID-19 samples was the United States, Italy and Spain.

TCRdb's copy holds only in-frame clones and misses some; the assay was immunoSEQ multiplex PCR. The table includes 170,000 or so clones, around four fifths detected once. The chain carries TRBV11-2 and TRBJ2-5, with TRBD2 matching over 10 bases. The sequence was collected from a woman aged 60-75 years with acute or convalescent COVID-19. Sequenced: peripheral blood. CDR3 amino acids: CASSPPGLAETQYF. CDR3 nucleotides: TGTGCCAGCAGCCCCCCGGGACTAGCGGAGACCCAGTACTTC.